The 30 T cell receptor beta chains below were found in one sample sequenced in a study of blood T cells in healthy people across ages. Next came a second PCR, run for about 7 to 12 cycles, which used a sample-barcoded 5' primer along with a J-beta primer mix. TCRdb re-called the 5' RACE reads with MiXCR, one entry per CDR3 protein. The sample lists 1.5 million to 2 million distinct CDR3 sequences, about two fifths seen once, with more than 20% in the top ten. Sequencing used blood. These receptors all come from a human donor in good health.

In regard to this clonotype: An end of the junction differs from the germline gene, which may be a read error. CDR3 amino acids: CAGSRDSLNQPQHF. The CDR3 DNA reads TGTGCCGGCAGCCGGGACAGTCTGAATCAGCCCCAGCATTTT. J is TRBJ1-5 and V is TRBV28, with 7 positions matching TRBD1. Germline V CDR1 and CDR2: MDHEN, SYDVKM. This CDR3 has 14 amino acids.

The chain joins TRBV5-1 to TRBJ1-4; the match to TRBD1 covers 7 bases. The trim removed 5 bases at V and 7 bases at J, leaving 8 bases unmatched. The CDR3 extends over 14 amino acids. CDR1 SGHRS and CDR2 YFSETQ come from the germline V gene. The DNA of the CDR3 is TGCGCCAGCAGTCGGAGTACAGGGGCTGAAAAACTGTTTTTT. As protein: CASSRSTGAEKLFF.

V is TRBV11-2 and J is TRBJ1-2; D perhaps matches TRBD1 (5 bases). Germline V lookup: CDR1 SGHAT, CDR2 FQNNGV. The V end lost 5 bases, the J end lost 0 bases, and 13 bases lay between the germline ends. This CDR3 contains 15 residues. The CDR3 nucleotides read TGTGCCAGCAGCCAGCGACAGAGTACTAACTATGGCTACACCTTC. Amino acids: CASSQRQSTNYGYTF.

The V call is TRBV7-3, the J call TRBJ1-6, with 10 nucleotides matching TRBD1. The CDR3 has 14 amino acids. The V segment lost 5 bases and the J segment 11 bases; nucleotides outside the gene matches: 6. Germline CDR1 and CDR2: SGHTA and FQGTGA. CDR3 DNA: TGTGCCAGCAGCCCGGGGACAGGGGCGACACCCCTCCACTTT. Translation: CASSPGTGATPLHF.

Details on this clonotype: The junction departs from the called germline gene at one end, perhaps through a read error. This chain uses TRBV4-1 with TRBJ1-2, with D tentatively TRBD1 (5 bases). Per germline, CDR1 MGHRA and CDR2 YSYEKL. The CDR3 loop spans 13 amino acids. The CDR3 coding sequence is TGCGCCAGCGGCCAAGATCAGGGTTTTGGCTACACCTTC. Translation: CASGQDQGFGYTF.

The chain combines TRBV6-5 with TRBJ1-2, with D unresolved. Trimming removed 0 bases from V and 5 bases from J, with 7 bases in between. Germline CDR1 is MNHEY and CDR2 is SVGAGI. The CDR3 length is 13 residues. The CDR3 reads CASSYSRQYGYTF. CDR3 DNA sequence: TGTGCCAGCAGTTACTCGCGGCAATATGGCTACACCTTC.

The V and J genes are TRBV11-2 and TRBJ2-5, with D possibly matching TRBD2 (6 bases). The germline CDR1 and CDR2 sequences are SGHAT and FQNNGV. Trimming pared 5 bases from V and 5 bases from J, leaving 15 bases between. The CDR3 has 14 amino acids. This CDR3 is CASSPLGGMETQYF. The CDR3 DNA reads TGTGCCAGCAGCCCCTTGGGGGGTATGGAGACCCAGTACTTC. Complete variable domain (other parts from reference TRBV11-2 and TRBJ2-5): EAGVAQSPRYKIIEKRQSVAFWCNPISGHATLYWYQQILGQGPKLLIQFQNNGVVDDSQLPKDRFSAERLKGVDSTLKIQPAKLEDSAVYLCASSPLGGMETQYFGPGTRLLVL.

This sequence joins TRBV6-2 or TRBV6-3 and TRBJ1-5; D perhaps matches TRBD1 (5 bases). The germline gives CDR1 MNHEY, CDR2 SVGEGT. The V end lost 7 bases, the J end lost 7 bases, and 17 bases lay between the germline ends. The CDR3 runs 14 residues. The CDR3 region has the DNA TGTGCCAGCAACGACTCCGGGACGAAGCAGCCCCAGCATTTT. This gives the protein CASNDSGTKQPQHF.

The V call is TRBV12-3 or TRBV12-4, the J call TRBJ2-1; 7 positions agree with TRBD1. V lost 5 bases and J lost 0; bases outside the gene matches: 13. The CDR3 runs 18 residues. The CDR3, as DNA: TGTGCCAGCAGTAGACCCCGACAGGGTCGGAGCTCCTACAATGAGCAGTTCTTC. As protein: CASSRPRQGRSSYNEQFF.

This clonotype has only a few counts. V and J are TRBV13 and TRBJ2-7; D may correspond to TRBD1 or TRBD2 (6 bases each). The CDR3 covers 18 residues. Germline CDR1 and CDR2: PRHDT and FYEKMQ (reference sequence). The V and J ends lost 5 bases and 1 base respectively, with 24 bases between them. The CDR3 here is CASSLSLGLRGDSYEQYF. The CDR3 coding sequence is TGTGCCAGCAGCCTAAGTCTTGGGTTGAGGGGGGATTCCTACGAGCAGTACTTC.

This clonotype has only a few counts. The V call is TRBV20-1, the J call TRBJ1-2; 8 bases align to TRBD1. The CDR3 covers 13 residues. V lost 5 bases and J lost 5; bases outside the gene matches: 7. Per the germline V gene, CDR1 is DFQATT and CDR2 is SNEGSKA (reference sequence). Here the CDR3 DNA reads TGCAGTGCTCCCGGACAGGGAGGTTATGGCTACACCTTC. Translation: CSAPGQGGYGYTF.

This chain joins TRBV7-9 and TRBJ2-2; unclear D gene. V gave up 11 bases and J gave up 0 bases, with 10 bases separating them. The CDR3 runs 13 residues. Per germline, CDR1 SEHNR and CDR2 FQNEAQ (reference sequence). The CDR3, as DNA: TGTGCCTTTAGTTTCGCGAACACCGGGGAGCTGTTTTTT. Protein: CAFSFANTGELFF.

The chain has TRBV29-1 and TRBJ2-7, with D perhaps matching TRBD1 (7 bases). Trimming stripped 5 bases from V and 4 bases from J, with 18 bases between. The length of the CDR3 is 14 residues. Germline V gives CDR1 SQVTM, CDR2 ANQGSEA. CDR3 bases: TGCAGCGTTCGGAGGGGGCTCGGGTTGTACGAGCAGTACTTC. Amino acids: CSVRRGLGLYEQYF.

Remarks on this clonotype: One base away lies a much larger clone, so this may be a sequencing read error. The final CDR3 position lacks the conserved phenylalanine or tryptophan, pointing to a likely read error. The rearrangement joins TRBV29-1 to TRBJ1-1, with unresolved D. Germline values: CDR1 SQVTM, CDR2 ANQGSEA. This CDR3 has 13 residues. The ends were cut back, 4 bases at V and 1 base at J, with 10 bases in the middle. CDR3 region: CSVGLHANTEAFS. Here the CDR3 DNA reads TGCAGCGTTGGGTTGCACGCGAACACTGAAGCTTTCTCT.

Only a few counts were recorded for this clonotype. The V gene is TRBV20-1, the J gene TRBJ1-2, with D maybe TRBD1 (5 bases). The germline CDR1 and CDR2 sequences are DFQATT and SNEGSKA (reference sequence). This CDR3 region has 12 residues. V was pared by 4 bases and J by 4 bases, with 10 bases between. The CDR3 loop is CSANTGRYGYTF. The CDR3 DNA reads TGCAGTGCTAATACAGGACGCTATGGCTACACCTTC.

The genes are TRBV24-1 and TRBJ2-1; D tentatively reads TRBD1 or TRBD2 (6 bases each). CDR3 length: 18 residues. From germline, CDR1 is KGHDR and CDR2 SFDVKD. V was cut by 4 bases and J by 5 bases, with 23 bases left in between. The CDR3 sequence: CATSDIDEGGPLNNEQFF. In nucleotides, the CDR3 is TGTGCCACCAGTGACATCGACGAGGGGGGACCGCTTAACAATGAGCAGTTCTTC.

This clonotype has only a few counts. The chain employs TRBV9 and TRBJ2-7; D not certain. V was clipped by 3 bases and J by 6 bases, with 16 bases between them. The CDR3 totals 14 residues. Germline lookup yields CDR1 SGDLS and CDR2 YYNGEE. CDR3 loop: CASSAEWAQSEQYF. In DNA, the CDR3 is TGTGCCAGCAGCGCCGAGTGGGCCCAAAGCGAGCAGTACTTC.

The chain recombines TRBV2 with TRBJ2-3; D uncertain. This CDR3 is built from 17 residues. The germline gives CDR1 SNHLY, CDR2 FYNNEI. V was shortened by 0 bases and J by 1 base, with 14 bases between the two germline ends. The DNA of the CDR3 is TGTGCCAGCAGTGAAGCGCTAGTGGGGTCGGGCACAGATACGCAGTATTTT. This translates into CASSEALVGSGTDTQYF.

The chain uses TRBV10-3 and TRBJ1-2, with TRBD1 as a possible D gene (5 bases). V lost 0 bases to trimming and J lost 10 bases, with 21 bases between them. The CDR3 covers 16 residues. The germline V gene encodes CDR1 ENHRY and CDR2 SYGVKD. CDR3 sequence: CAISESIGTDFPLYTF. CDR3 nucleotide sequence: TGTGCCATCAGTGAGTCGATTGGGACGGATTTCCCGCTCTACACCTTC.

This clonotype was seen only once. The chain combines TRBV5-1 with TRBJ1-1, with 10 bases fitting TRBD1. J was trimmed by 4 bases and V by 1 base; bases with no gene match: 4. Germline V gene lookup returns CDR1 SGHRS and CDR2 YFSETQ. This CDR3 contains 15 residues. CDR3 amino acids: CASSLMGDRGTEAFF. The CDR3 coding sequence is TGCGCCAGCAGCTTGATGGGGGACAGGGGCACTGAAGCTTTCTTT.

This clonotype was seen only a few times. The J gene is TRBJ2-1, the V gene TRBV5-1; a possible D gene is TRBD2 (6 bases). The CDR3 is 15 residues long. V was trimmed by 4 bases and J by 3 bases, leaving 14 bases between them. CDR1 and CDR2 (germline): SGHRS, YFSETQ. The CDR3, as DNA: TGCGCCAGCAGCAGTCCGGGTAGCGGCTACAATGAGCAGTTCTTC. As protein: CASSSPGSGYNEQFF.

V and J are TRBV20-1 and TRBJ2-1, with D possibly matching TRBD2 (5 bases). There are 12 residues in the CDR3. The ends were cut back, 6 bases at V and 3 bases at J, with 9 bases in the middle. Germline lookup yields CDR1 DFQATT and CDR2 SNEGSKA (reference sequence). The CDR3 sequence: CSAREYYNEQFF. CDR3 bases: TGCAGTGCGAGGGAATACTACAATGAGCAGTTCTTC.

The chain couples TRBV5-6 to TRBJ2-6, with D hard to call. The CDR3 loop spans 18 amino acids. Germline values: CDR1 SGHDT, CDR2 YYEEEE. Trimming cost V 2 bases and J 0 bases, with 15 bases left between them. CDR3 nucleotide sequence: TGTGCCAGCAGCTTCATTGGCACTGCTTTCTCTGGGGCCAACGTCCTGACTTTC. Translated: CASSFIGTAFSGANVLTF.

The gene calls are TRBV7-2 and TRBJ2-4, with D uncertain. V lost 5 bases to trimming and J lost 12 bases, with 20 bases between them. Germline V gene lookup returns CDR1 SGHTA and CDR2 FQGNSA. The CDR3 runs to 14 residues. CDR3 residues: CASSVSDGSAGQYF. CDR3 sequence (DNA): TGTGCCAGCAGCGTAAGCGACGGTTCAGCAGGTCAGTACTTC. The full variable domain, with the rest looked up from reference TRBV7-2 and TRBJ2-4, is GAGVSQSPSNKVTEKGKDVELRCDPISGHTALYWYRQSLGQGLEFLIYFQGNSAPDKSGLPSDRFSAERTGGSVSTLTIQRTQQEDSAVYLCASSVSDGSAGQYFGAGTRLSVL.

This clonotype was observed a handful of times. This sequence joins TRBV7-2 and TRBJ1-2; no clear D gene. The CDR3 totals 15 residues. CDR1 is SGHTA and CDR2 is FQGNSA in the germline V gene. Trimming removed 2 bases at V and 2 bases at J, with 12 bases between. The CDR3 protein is CASSLSVETNYGYTF. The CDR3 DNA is TGTGCCAGCAGCTTATCTGTGGAAACAAACTATGGCTACACCTTC.

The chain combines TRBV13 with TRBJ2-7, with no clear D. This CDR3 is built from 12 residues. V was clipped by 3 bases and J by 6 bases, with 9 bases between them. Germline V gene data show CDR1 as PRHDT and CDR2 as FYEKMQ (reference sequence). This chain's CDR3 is CASSFEGFEQYF. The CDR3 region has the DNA TGTGCCAGCAGCTTTGAAGGGTTCGAGCAGTACTTC.

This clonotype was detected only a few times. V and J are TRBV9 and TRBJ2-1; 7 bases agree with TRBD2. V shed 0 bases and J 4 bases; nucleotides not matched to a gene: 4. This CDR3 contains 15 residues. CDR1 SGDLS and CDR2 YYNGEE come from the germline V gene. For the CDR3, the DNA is TGTGCCAGCAGCGTAGATCGGGGGGTTTACAATGAGCAGTTCTTC. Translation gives CASSVDRGVYNEQFF.

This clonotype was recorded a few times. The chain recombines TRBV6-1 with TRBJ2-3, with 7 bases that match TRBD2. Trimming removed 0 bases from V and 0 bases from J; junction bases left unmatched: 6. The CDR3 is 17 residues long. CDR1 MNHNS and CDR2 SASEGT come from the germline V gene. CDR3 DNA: TGTGCCAGCAGTGAAGCTTGGGGAGGGGCAAGCACAGATACGCAGTATTTT. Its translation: CASSEAWGGASTDTQYF.

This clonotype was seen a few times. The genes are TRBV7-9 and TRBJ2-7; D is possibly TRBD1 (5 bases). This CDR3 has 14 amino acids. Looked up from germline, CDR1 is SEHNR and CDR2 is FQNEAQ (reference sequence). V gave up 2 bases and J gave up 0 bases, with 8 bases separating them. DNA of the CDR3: TGTGCCAGCAGCTTACATGACAGCTCCTACGAGCAGTACTTC. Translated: CASSLHDSSYEQYF.

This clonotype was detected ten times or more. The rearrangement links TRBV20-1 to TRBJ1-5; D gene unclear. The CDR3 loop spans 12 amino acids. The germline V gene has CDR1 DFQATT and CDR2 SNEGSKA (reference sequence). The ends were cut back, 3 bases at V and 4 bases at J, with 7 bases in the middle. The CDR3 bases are TGCAGTGCTAGGAGAGGGAATCAGCCCCAGCATTTT. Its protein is CSARRGNQPQHF.